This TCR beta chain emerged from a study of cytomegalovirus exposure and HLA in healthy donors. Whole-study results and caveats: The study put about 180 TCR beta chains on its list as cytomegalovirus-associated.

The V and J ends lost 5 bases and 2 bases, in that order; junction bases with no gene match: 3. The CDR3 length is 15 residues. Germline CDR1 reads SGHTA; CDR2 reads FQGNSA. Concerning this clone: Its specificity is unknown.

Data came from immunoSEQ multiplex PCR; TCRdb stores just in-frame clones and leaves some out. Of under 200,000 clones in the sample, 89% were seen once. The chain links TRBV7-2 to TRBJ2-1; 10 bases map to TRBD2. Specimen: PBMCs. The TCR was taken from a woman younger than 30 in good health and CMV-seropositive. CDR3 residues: CASSRTSGPYNEQFF. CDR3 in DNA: TGTGCCAGCAGCAGGACTAGCGGACCCTACAATGAGCAGTTCTTC.